What follows are 15 T cell receptor beta chains derived from one specimen sequenced in a study of blood T cell repertoires in COVID-19. Method: immunoSEQ multiplex PCR; TCRdb's copy keeps in-frame clones and lacks some. There are around 250,000 clones in the sample; over 80% occur only once, and more than 1.5% lies in the top ten. Sequencing was carried out using peripheral blood. The source is a woman aged 40 to 50 who had recovered from COVID-19.

J is TRBJ2-5 and V is TRBV2, with a tentative D call TRBD1 (6 bases). CDR3 size: 12 residues. Germline V gene sequence: CDR1 SNHLY, CDR2 FYNNEI. Trimming pared 7 bases from V and 5 bases from J, leaving 11 bases between. The CDR3 region is CASNRARETQYF. DNA for the CDR3: TGTGCCAGCAACAGGGCACGCGAGACCCAGTACTTC.

The J gene is TRBJ2-7, the V gene TRBV10-3; D remains unclear. CDR3 size: 12 residues. The V gene's germline CDR1 is ENHRY and CDR2 SYGVKD. V was pared by 5 bases and J by 3 bases, with 8 bases between. The CDR3 region is CAISFDNYEQYF. The DNA for the CDR3 is TGTGCCATCAGTTTTGACAACTACGAGCAGTACTTC.

The V call is TRBV2, the J call TRBJ2-7; 8 positions match TRBD2. The V and J ends lost 3 bases and 2 bases, in that order; junction bases with no gene match: 6. This CDR3 contains 15 residues. The V gene's germline CDR1 is SNHLY and CDR2 FYNNEI. CDR3 nucleotide sequence: TGTGCCAGCAGTGAGACGACTAGCGAAACCTACGAGCAGTACTTC. Translation gives CASSETTSETYEQYF. Full variable domain (rest looked up from reference TRBV2 and TRBJ2-7): EPEVTQTPSHQVTQMGQEVILRCVPISNHLYFYWYRQILGQKVEFLVSFYNNEISEKSEIFDDQFSVERPDGSNFTLKIRSTKLEDSAMYFCASSETTSETYEQYFGPGTRLTVT.

The V and J genes are TRBV19 and TRBJ1-1; D might be TRBD1 (6 bases). Trimming took off 4 bases at V and 4 bases at J, with 22 bases between the two ends. The CDR3 consists of 17 residues. Germline V CDR1 and CDR2: LNHDA, SQIVND (reference sequence). The CDR3 region is CASSTTRGGGRRTEAFF. As DNA, the CDR3 is TGTGCCAGTAGTACCACTCGGGGAGGGGGGCGCCGCACTGAAGCTTTCTTT.

A remark on this clone: At the DNA level, this CDR3 is encoded by other sequences in the same sample as well. CDR3 sequence: CASSLAGSYEQYF. Written as DNA, the CDR3 is TGCGCCAGCAGCTTGGCAGGCTCCTACGAGCAGTACTTC. This chain connects TRBV5-1 to TRBJ2-7; D unresolved. V gave up 0 bases and J gave up 0 bases, with 4 bases separating them. CDR1 and CDR2 (germline): SGHRS, YFSETQ. This CDR3 is 13 amino acids long.

The V gene is TRBV28, the J gene TRBJ1-1; D uncertain. The V gene's germline CDR1 is MDHEN and CDR2 SYDVKM. The CDR3 is made up of 15 amino acids. With 5 bases removed from V and 4 bases from J, the gap between germline ends came to 17 bases. CDR3 region: CASSPLTPRSTEAFF. The CDR3 DNA reads as TGTGCCAGCAGTCCCCTTACACCCCGGAGCACTGAAGCTTTCTTT. Using reference TRBV28 and TRBJ1-1 for the parts outside the CDR3, the full variable domain is DVKVTQSSRYLVKRTGEKVFLECVQDMDHENMFWYRQDPGLGLRLIYFSYDVKMKEKGDIPEGYSVSREKKERFSLILESASTNQTSMYLCASSPLTPRSTEAFFGQGTRLTVV.

V and J are TRBV30 and TRBJ1-1; 9 nucleotides match TRBD1. From germline, CDR1 is GTSNPN and CDR2 SVGIG (reference sequence). CDR3 length equals 12 residues. V was pared by 7 bases and J by 5 bases, with 5 bases of the junction left unmatched. Here the CDR3 DNA reads TGTGCCTATATGGGACAGGGTACTGAAGCTTTCTTT. It specifies CAYMGQGTEAFF.

The chain carries TRBV15 and TRBJ2-1, with 8 nucleotides matching TRBD2. With V trimmed by 3 bases and J by 3 bases, 4 bases remained unmatched. The germline CDR1 and CDR2 sequences are LNHNV and YYDKDF (reference sequence). The CDR3 sequence is 15 residues long. Here the CDR3 DNA reads TGTGCCACCAGCAGTCAGCGGGGGCTCTACAATGAGCAGTTCTTC. It is translated as CATSSQRGLYNEQFF.

In its sample, this clone was seen once. The genes are TRBV19 and TRBJ1-5, with 9 bases that match TRBD1. Trimming cost V 1 base and J 6 bases; bases outside gene matches: 10. The length of the CDR3 is 17 residues. Germline-derived CDR1 and CDR2 are LNHDA and SQIVND (reference sequence). CDR3 sequence reads: CASSIGKTGGYRQPQHF. CDR3 in DNA: TGTGCCAGTAGTATAGGTAAAACAGGGGGCTACCGTCAGCCCCAGCATTTT. Together with reference TRBV19 and TRBJ1-5, the CDR3 gives the full variable domain: DGGITQSPKYLFRKEGQNVTLSCEQNLNHDAMYWYRQDPGQGLRLIYYSQIVNDFQKGDIAEGYSVSREKKESFPLTVTSAQKNPTAFYLCASSIGKTGGYRQPQHFGDGTRLSIL.

A few counts support this clone. CDR3 protein: CAISALSLRTGYEQYF. The CDR3 DNA follows: TGTGCCATCAGTGCATTGTCCCTGAGGACAGGCTACGAGCAGTACTTC. The rearrangement links TRBV10-3 to TRBJ2-7, with 7 positions matching TRBD1. Looked up from germline, CDR1 is ENHRY and CDR2 is SYGVKD. The trim removed 4 bases at V and 3 bases at J, leaving 12 bases unmatched. This CDR3 spans 16 amino acids.

V is TRBV3-1 (or the pseudogene TRBV3-2) and J is TRBJ2-1; TRBD2 might be the D (6 bases). CDR3 size: 14 residues. Trimming took 3 bases from V and 5 from J, leaving 11 bases between them. Germline lookup yields CDR1 LGHDT and CDR2 YNNKEL (reference sequence). CDR3 DNA sequence: TGTGCCAGCAGCCACCGGGGGAGACACAATGAGCAGTTCTTC. Protein: CASSHRGRHNEQFF.

The chain combines TRBV2 with TRBJ1-1; unclear D gene. V was clipped by 4 bases and J by 0 bases, with 6 bases between them. The germline CDR1 and CDR2 sequences are SNHLY and FYNNEI. The CDR3 contains 13 residues. CDR3 region: CASSGPMNTEAFF. The CDR3 nucleotides are TGTGCCAGCAGTGGTCCAATGAACACTGAAGCTTTCTTT.

The chain combines TRBV2 with TRBJ2-7, with 7 bases identical to TRBD1. CDR3 length: 15 residues. CDR1 and CDR2 from the germline V gene are SNHLY and FYNNEI. Losses at the gene ends were 2 bases for V and 3 bases for J; bases not matched to a gene: 7. The CDR3 nucleotides read TGTGCCAGCAGTGAAACTCCGGGACAGAGCTACGAGCAGTACTTC. Translating gives CASSETPGQSYEQYF.

J is TRBJ1-6 and V is TRBV28, with a tentative D call TRBD1 (5 bases). The CDR3 contains 16 residues. CDR1 and CDR2 from the germline V gene are MDHEN and SYDVKM. V gave up 7 bases and J gave up 0 bases, with 13 bases separating them. CDR3 coding DNA: TGTGCCAGCACCCGGACAATGAGCTCCTATAATTCACCCCTCCACTTT. Amino acids: CASTRTMSSYNSPLHF.

V usage is TRBV7-3 and J usage is TRBJ2-1; TRBD1 is a possible D gene (6 bases). This CDR3 contains 15 residues. CDR1 SGHTA and CDR2 FQGTGA come from the germline V gene. Trimming pared 4 bases from V and 4 bases from J, leaving 14 bases between. CDR3 loop: CASSSAGVLYNEQFF. The CDR3 bases are TGTGCCAGCAGCTCCGCAGGGGTGTTATACAATGAGCAGTTCTTC.